This T cell receptor (beta chain) was observed in a study of T-cell memory formation after mild COVID-19. TCRdb reprocessed the 5' RACE reads with MiXCR, giving one entry per CDR3 protein. The table includes roughly 200,000 distinct CDR3 sequences, roughly 23% detected once. This clonotype was observed a handful of times. What it binds is unknown. The CDR3 covers 14 residues. Germline CDR1 PRHDT, CDR2 FYEKMQ (reference sequence). V was shortened by 5 bases and J by 9 bases, with 17 bases between the two germline ends. Overall study findings and caveats: Chiefly within CM and EM were the contracting CD4+ clones; CD8+ ones were within EMRA. Contracting clones from day 15 to 85 showed balanced CD4/CD8; later expanders favored CD4+.

The TCR comes from an adult woman who had mild COVID-19 (a few samples of this study predate the infection). Cell type and time point are not known. Sequencing was done on a sample of PBMCs or a T cell subset sorted from them (not recorded which). The chain is built from TRBV13 and TRBJ2-4; the D is unclear. CDR3 in amino acids: CASSPPGRVGIQYF. CDR3 nucleotides: TGTGCCAGCAGCCCCCCGGGTCGGGTTGGCATTCAGTACTTC.